This TCR beta chain was identified in a study of CD8 T cells in ankylosing spondylitis. TCRdb itself ran the 5' RACE reads through MiXCR, one entry per CDR3 protein. The sample includes around 250,000 distinct CDR3 sequences, about 10% seen only once; the top ten take less than 7%. This clonotype was counted at least ten times. Germline values: CDR1 SGHRS, CDR2 YFSETQ. V lost 0 bases to trimming and J lost 6 bases, with 7 bases between them. The length of the CDR3 is 13 residues. The TCR sequence derives from a male donor with ankylosing spondylitis or in good health (not recorded which). The rearrangement uses TRBV5-1 and TRBJ1-5; D remains ambiguous. The specimen was blood, either unsorted or a sorted T cell fraction (not recorded which). The CDR3 loop is CASSLGIGQPQHF. The DNA of the CDR3 is TGCGCCAGCAGCTTGGGTATCGGTCAGCCCCAGCATTTT.